The present T cell receptor beta chain was sequenced within a study of CD8+ T cells in alopecia areata. Study summary: Those treated were given oral tofacitinib at 5 to 10 mg twice daily. Points from the study as a whole: Many expanded lesional clones remained in scalp and blood on tofacitinib. Normal-skin resident alphabeta T cells also appear among scalp sample sequences.

Germline CDR1 SNHLY, CDR2 FYNNEI. The CDR3 extends over 14 amino acids. V shed 7 bases and J shed 2 bases, with 12 bases lying between them. As for treatment: oral pan-JAK inhibitor, 5-10 mg twice daily. RNA was extracted and reverse transcribed into cDNA as the sequencing template. Using immunoSEQ multiplex PCR, the repertoire was profiled, and TCRdb retains in-frame clones only, with some absent. The sample includes about 200,000 clones, around two fifths seen only once; the top ten take about 0.48%. As concerns this clone: Antigen unknown. This sample also contains other DNA sequences that code for the same CDR3.

This chain connects TRBV2 to TRBJ1-5; no definite D call. The input for sequencing was CD4+ T cells sorted from blood, taken around week 34, from a patient treated with tofacitinib. This receptor was obtained from a human donor with alopecia areata. The CDR3 is CASTRGNGNQPQHF. CDR3 DNA: TGTGCCAGCACGAGAGGGAATGGCAATCAGCCCCAGCATTTT.